This T cell receptor (beta chain) was recorded in a study of Graves' ophthalmopathy and Graves' hyperthyroidism. A diagnosis was made from clinical symptoms together with serum thyroxine, TRAb, thyroid ultrasound and orbital computed tomography. Amplification of TCR beta CDR3 regions used RNA transcripts. The authors performed first-round RT-PCR with HTBI primers and then a second-round multiplex PCR. Each CDR3 protein gets one entry after TCRdb re-called the multiplex PCR reads with MiXCR. Found here are almost 40,000 distinct CDR3 sequences, around half of them singletons; the top ten hold 26%. Comment on this clonotype: Its antigen is still unknown. The junction does not match germline at one end; this may be a read error.

The CDR3 runs 13 residues. Germline loops: CDR1 MNHNY, CDR2 SVGAGI (reference sequence). Study-level results: The model forecast ophthalmopathy progression, reaching roughly 64% sensitivity and about 75% specificity.

The source material was peripheral blood. The V and J genes are TRBV6-6 and TRBJ1-2, with D maybe TRBD1 (5 bases). This clonotype was obtained from an adult woman with stable Graves' hyperthyroidism. CDR3 protein: CASTPRTGYGHIF. The DNA for the CDR3 is TGTGCCAGCACTCCAAGAACAGGTTATGGCCACATCTTC.